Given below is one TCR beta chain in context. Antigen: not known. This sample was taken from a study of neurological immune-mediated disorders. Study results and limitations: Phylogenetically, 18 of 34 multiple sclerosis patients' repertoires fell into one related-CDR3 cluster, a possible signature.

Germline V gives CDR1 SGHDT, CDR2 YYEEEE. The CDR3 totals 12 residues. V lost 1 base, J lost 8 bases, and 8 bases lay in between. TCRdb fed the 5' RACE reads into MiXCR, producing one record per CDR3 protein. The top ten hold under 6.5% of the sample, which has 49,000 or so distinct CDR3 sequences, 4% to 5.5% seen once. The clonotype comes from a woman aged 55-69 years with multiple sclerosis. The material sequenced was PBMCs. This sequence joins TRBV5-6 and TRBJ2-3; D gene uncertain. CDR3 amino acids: CASSLRRTTQYF. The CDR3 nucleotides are TGTGCCAGCAGCTTGCGGCGTACTACGCAGTATTTT.